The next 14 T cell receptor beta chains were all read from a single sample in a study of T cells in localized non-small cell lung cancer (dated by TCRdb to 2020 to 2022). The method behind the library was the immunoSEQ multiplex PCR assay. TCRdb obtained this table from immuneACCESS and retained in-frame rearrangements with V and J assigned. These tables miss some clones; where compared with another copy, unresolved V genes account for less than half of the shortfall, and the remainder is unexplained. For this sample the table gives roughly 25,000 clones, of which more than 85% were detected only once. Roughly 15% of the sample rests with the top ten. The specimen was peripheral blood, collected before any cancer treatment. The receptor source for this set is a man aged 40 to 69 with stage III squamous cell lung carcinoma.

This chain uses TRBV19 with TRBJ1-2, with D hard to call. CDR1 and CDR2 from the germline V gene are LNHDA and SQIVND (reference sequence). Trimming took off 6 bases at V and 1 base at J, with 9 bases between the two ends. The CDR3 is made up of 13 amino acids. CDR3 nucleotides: TGTGCCAGTAGCCAGCCTGATAACTATGGCTACACCTTC. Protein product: CASSQPDNYGYTF.

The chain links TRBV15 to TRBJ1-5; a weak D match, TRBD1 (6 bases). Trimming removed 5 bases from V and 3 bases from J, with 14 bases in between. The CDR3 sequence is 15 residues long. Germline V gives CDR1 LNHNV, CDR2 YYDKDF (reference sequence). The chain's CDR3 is CATSQYREPNQPQHF. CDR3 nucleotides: TGTGCCACCAGCCAATACAGGGAACCCAATCAGCCCCAGCATTTT.

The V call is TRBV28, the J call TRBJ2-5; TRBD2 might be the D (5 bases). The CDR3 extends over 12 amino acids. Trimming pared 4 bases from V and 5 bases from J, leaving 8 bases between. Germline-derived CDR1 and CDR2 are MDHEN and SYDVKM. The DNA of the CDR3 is TGTGCCAGCAGTTCGTGGAGGGAGACCCAGTACTTC. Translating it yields CASSSWRETQYF.

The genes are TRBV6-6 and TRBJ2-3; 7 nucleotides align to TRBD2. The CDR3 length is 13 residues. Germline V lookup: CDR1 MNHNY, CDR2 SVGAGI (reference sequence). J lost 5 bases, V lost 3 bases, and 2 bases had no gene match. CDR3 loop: CASSYGGVDTQYF. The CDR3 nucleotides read TGTGCCAGCAGTTATGGGGGGGTAGATACGCAGTATTTT.

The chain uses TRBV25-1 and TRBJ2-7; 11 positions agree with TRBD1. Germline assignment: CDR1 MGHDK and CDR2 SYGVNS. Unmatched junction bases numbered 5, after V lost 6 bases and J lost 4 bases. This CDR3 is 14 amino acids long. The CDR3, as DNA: TGTGCCAGCAGCCCCGGGACAGGGGGGTACGAGCAGTACTTC. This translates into CASSPGTGGYEQYF.

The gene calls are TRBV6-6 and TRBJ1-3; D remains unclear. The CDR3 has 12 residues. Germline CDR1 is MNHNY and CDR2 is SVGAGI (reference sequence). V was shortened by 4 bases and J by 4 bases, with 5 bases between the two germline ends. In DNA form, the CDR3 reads TGTGCCAGCAGTTCCCCGGGAAACACCATATATTTT. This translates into CASSSPGNTIYF.

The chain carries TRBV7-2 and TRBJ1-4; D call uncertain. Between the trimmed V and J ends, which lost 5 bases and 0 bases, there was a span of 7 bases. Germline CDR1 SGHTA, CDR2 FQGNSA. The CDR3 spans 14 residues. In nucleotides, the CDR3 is TGTGCCAGCAGCAAACAAGCAACTAATGAAAAACTGTTTTTT. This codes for CASSKQATNEKLFF.

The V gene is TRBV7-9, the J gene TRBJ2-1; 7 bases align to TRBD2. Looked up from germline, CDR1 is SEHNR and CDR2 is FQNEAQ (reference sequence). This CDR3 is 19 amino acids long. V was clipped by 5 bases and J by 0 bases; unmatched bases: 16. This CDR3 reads CASSTHLTASGTSYNEQFF. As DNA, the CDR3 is TGTGCCAGCAGCACCCACCTCACGGCGAGCGGGACCTCCTACAATGAGCAGTTCTTC.

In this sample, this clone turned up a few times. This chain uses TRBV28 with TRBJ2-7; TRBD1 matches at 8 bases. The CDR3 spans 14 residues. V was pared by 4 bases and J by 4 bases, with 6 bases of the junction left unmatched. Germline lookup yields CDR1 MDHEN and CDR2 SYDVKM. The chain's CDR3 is CASSSYRGSYEQYF. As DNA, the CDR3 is TGTGCCAGCAGTTCATACAGGGGGTCGTACGAGCAGTACTTC.

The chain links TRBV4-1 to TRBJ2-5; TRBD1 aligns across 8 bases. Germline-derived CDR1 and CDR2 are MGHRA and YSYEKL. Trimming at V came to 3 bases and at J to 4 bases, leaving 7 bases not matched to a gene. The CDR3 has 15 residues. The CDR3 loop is CASSHGQGSRETQYF. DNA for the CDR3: TGCGCCAGCAGCCACGGACAGGGATCGAGAGAGACCCAGTACTTC.

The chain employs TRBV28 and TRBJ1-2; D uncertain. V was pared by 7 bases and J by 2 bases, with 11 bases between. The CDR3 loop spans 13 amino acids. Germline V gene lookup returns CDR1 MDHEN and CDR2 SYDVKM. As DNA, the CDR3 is TGTGCCAGCATCAGCCCCGTGAACTATGGCTACACCTTC. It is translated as CASISPVNYGYTF.

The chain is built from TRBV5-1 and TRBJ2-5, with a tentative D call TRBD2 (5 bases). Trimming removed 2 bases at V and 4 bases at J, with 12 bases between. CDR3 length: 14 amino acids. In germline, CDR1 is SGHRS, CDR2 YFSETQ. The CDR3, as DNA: TGCGCCAGCAGCTTAGGAACTGGAGGAGAGACCCAGTACTTC. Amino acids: CASSLGTGGETQYF.

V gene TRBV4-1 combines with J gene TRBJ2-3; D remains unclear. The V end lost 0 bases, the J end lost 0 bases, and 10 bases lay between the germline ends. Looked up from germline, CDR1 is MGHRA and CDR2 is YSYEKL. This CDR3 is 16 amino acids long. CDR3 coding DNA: TGCGCCAGCAGCCAAGATGCCAGGCCGAGCACAGATACGCAGTATTTT. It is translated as CASSQDARPSTDTQYF.

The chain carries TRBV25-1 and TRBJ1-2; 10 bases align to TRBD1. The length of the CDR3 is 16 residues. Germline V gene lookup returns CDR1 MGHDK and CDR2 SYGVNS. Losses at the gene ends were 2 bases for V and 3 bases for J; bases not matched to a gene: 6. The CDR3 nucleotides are TGTGCCAGCAGTGAACCGGGACAGGGGAACTACTATGGCTACACCTTC. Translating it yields CASSEPGQGNYYGYTF.